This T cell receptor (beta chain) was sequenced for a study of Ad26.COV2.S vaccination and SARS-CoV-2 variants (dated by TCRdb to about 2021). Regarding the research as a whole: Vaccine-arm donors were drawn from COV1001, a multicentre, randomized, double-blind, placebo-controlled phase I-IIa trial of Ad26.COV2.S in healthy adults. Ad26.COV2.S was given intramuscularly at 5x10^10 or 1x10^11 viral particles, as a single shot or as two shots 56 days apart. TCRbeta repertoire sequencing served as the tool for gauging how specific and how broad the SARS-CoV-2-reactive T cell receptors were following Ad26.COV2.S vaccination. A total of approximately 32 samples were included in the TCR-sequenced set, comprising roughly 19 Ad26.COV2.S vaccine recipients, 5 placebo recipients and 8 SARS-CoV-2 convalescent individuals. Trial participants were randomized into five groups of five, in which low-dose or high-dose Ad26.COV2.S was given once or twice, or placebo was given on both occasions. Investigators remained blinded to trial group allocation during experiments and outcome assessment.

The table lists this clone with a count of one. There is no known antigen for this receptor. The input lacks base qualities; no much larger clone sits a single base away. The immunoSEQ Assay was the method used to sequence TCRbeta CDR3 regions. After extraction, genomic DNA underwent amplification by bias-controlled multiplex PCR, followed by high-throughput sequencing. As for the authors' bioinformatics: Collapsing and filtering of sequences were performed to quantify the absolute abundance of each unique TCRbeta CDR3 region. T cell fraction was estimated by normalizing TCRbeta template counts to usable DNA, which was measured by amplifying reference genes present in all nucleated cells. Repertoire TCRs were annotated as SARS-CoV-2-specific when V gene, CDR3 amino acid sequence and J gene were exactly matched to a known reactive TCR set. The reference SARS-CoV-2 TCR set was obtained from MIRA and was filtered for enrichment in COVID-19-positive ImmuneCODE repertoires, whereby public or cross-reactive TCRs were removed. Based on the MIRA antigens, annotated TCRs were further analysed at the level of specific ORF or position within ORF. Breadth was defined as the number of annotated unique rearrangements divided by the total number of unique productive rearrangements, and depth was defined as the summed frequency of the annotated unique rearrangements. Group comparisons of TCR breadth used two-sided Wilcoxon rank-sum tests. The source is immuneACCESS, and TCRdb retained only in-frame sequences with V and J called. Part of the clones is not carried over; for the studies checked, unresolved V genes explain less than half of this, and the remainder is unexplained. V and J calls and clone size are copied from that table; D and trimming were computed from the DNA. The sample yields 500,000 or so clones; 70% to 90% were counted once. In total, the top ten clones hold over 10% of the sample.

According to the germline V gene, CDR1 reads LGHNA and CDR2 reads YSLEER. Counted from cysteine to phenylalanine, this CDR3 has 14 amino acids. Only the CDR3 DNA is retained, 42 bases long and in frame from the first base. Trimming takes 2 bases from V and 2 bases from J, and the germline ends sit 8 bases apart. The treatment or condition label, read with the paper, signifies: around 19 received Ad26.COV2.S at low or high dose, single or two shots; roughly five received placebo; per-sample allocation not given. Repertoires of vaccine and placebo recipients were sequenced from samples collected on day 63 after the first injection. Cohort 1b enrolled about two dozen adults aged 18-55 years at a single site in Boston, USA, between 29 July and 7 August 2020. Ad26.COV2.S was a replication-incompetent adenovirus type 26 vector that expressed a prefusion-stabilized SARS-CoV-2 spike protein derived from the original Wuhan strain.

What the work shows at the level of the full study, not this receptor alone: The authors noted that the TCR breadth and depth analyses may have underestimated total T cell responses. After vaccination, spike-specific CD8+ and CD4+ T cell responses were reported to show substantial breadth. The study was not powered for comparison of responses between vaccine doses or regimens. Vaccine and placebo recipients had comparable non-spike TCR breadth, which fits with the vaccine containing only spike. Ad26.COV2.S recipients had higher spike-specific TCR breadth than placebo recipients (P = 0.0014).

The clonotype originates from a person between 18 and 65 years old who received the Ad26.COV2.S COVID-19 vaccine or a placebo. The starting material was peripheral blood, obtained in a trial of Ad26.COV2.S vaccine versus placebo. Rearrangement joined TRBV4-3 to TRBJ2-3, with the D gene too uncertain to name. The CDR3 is CASSQNPPTDTQYF. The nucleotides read TGCGCCAGCAGCCAAAACCCCCCCACAGATACGCAGTATTTT.